This T cell receptor (beta chain) was documented in a study of blood T cell repertoires in COVID-19. Across the whole study: T cells, B-cell-depleted T cells, or PBMCs provided the cDNA or gDNA that served as material.

This clone was seen just once. V lost 1 base to trimming and J lost 2 bases, with 2 bases between them. CDR1 SGHTA and CDR2 FQGNSA come from the germline V gene. This CDR3 spans 12 amino acids. Produced via immunoSEQ multiplex PCR; TCRdb's table is partial and in-frame only. The sample consists of hundreds of thousands of clones, about 89% of them appearing once. During active infection, Seattle patients enrolled and were then monitored through disease. The chain is built from TRBV7-2 and TRBJ2-5, with D unresolved. Material for sequencing was peripheral blood. This TCR was recovered from a woman aged 45-59 years with COVID-19, enrolled during active disease. The CDR3 region is CASSLVQETQYF. The CDR3 region has the DNA TGTGCCAGCAGCTTAGTACAAGAGACCCAGTACTTC. Full variable domain (missing parts from reference TRBV7-2 and TRBJ2-5): GAGVSQSPSNKVTEKGKDVELRCDPISGHTALYWYRQSLGQGLEFLIYFQGNSAPDKSGLPSDRFSAERTGGSVSTLTIQRTQQEDSAVYLCASSLVQETQYFGPGTRLLVL.